What follows are 10 T cell receptor beta chains derived from one specimen sequenced in a study of blood T cell repertoires in COVID-19. The table came from immunoSEQ multiplex PCR; TCRdb's copy has only in-frame clones and leaves some out. The sample contains about 180,000 clones, approximately 85% of which appear only once. The specimen sequenced was PBMCs or T cells enriched from blood (not recorded which). The receptors derive from a man between 35 and 55 years old who had recovered from COVID-19.

This clone was seen more than once but under ten times. This chain joins TRBV27 and TRBJ2-7; 7 positions match TRBD1. CDR3 length: 15 residues. Germline lookup yields CDR1 MNHEY and CDR2 SMNVEV (reference sequence). V shed 3 bases and J 6 bases; nucleotides not matched to a gene: 11. CDR3 protein: CASSFNIYAGGEQYF. Written as DNA, the CDR3 is TGTGCCAGCAGTTTTAACATCTACGCAGGGGGCGAGCAGTACTTC.

The V call is TRBV24-1, the J call TRBJ1-2; 8 bases match TRBD1. J was trimmed by 8 bases and V by 4 bases; bases with no gene match: 8. Germline-derived CDR1 and CDR2 are KGHDR and SFDVKD. There are 14 residues in the CDR3. The CDR3 DNA reads as TGTGCCACCAGTGACGGGGACAGGTCGGGAGGCTACACCTTC. Its translation is CATSDGDRSGGYTF.

This clone was observed a single time. V usage is TRBV19 and J usage is TRBJ2-1; TRBD2 matches 12 bases. There are 14 residues in the CDR3. The V gene's germline CDR1 is LNHDA and CDR2 SQIVND (reference sequence). The trim removed 5 bases at V and 5 bases at J, leaving 1 base unmatched. The CDR3 sequence: CASSRTSGNNEQFF. Here the CDR3 DNA reads TGTGCCAGTAGTCGGACTAGCGGGAACAATGAGCAGTTCTTC. The full variable domain, in which reference TRBV19 and TRBJ2-1 provide the parts outside the CDR3, is DGGITQSPKYLFRKEGQNVTLSCEQNLNHDAMYWYRQDPGQGLRLIYYSQIVNDFQKGDIAEGYSVSREKKESFPLTVTSAQKNPTAFYLCASSRTSGNNEQFFGPGTRLTVL.

This chain links TRBV27 with TRBJ1-6, with D perhaps matching TRBD1 (6 bases). The germline V gene has CDR1 MNHEY and CDR2 SMNVEV (reference sequence). CDR3 size: 14 residues. Trimming cost V 5 bases and J 7 bases, with 12 bases left between them. The CDR3 sequence: CASSTGLPNSPLHF. In nucleotides, the CDR3 is TGTGCCAGCAGTACAGGGCTCCCGAATTCACCCCTCCACTTT.

This clone was observed once. The chain's CDR3 is CASRPQGRSTEAFF. Written as DNA, the CDR3 is TGTGCCAGTAGACCACAGGGGAGAAGCACTGAAGCTTTCTTT. This chain links TRBV19 with TRBJ1-1; 7 bases fit TRBD1. There are 14 residues in the CDR3. CDR1 is LNHDA, CDR2 SQIVND, per germline (reference sequence). The junction had 8 bases not matched to a gene; V was cut back by 6 bases and J by 4 bases.

The sample holds a few counts of this clone. The gene calls are TRBV10-3 and TRBJ2-3, with a possible D match to TRBD1 (6 bases). The germline V gene has CDR1 ENHRY and CDR2 SYGVKD. There are 14 residues in the CDR3. V was trimmed by 8 bases and J by 2 bases, leaving 14 bases between them. The CDR3 sequence is CAIADSKSTDTQYF. Here the CDR3 DNA reads TGTGCCATCGCGGACAGCAAATCCACAGATACGCAGTATTTT.

The count of this clone is one. The chain uses TRBV29-1 and TRBJ2-7; D perhaps matches TRBD1 (6 bases). Deletions cut 8 bases from V and 2 bases from J, with 16 bases between. Germline V gene sequence: CDR1 SQVTM, CDR2 ANQGSEA. This CDR3 has 13 amino acids. In nucleotides, the CDR3 is TGCAGCCTCCGATGGGACAAGACCTACGAGCAGTACTTC. Translating it yields CSLRWDKTYEQYF.

The chain combines TRBV3-1 (or the pseudogene TRBV3-2) with TRBJ2-7; 8 nucleotides align to TRBD2. CDR1 is LGHDT, CDR2 YNNKEL, per germline (reference sequence). V shed 5 bases and J 0 bases; nucleotides not matched to a gene: 9. CDR3 length equals 16 residues. The CDR3 DNA sequence: TGTGCCAGCAGCGACACGGGAGGGAGGCACTCCTACGAGCAGTACTTC. Protein sequence: CASSDTGGRHSYEQYF.

This chain links TRBV6-5 with TRBJ1-2; D is ambiguous. Germline CDR1 reads MNHEY; CDR2 reads SVGAGI. The ends were cut back, 5 bases at V and 0 bases at J, with 7 bases in the middle. The CDR3 has 13 residues. The CDR3 region is CASSPRTNYGYTF. The CDR3 coding sequence is TGTGCCAGCAGTCCCCGTACTAACTATGGCTACACCTTC.

The chain combines TRBV30 with TRBJ1-1, with 8 nucleotides matching TRBD1. The CDR3 has 14 residues. After removal of 5 bases from V and 0 bases from J, the junction contained 5 bases not matched to a gene. The germline CDR1 and CDR2 sequences are GTSNPN and SVGIG (reference sequence). CDR3 protein: CAWQTTGVNTEAFF. CDR3 nucleotides: TGTGCCTGGCAAACGACAGGGGTGAACACTGAAGCTTTCTTT.